The following is a T cell receptor (beta chain) sequence with its context. Its antigen target is currently unknown. No base quality values were provided; no much bigger clone lies one nucleotide off. Library construction relied on multiplex PCR. Instrument on record: Illumina HiSeq 4000. TCR beta libraries were built with iRepertoire HTBI primers and Arm-PCR amplification of CDR3 regions. Before sequencing, the PCR products underwent gel purification. From the authors' description of their analysis: Gene usage analysis of CDR3 amino acid clonotypes relied on the roughly 60 TRBV and around 14 TRBJ segments identified across samples. Filtered high-quality paired reads were merged into contigs using COPE and FqMerger. BLAST was used to align contigs to the IMGT TRBV, TRBD and TRBJ reference genes, and CDR3 was defined following IMGT. Clonotypes above 0.1% frequency were classified as highly expanded clones. Repertoire diversity was measured by Shannon entropy, and V-J evenness by the Gini coefficient. A clonotype was considered public if more than one individual shared it. TCRdb reworked the public reads: Q25 trimming with fastp, MiXCR clone assembly, productive beta chains retained. Rows are combined by CDR3 protein, so each entry shows the most common genes and DNA. TCRdb, not the original authors, processed these V and J calls. This sample lists hundreds of thousands of distinct CDR3 sequences; about 30% were detected once. The ten top clones hold 35% to 55% of the sample.

This sample stems from a study of regulatory T cells in long-lasting Graves disease (dated by TCRdb to about 2021). In the study overall: Persistent Graves' disease meant more than 5 years of antithyroid drug treatment with TSH receptor autoantibodies that stayed positive. Persistent Graves' disease patients were compared with newly diagnosed Graves' disease patients by peripheral blood TCR sequencing and RNA sequencing. The study was registered as a clinical trial and conducted in China. A total of 33 samples underwent TCR sequencing: about 13 from persistent and roughly 20 from newly diagnosed Graves' disease patients. Antithyroid drugs had been taken for about 9.7 years on average by persistent Graves' disease patients in the clinical cohort.

Broader findings and caveats from the paper: Only peripheral blood was studied, because thyroid tissue, the primary lesion, was inaccessible. Lower TCR Shannon entropy and fewer highly expanded clones were observed in persistent Graves' disease patients than in newly diagnosed patients, which suggested clonal expansion. More public clonotypes were shared among persistent patients (roughly 2,900) than among newly diagnosed patients (more than 900). The authors noted that the small sample size was a limitation that may lower accuracy. Sequencing and analysis were restricted to the TCR beta chain. TRBV28, TRBJ1-2 and TRBJ2-5 were preferentially used in persistent disease, while TRBV20-1 and TRBJ2-1 were favored in newly diagnosed disease.

The germline V gene encodes CDR1 SGHTA and CDR2 FQGTGA. The cysteine opens and the phenylalanine closes a CDR3 of 20 amino acids. The kept DNA is CDR3 alone, 60 bases in frame from the first base. V is trimmed back by 5 bases and J by 0 bases, and the junction contains 21 bases that no gene match accounts for. The time point label here, explained by the study, means: persistent/refractory GD, antithyroid drugs over 5 years with positive TRAb. For both TCR sequencing and RNA sequencing, RNA was extracted from PBMCs using TRIzol. Graves' disease was diagnosed according to American Thyroid Association guidelines. Patients were recruited from an endocrinology department in Xi'an, China. Each patient gave about 8.1 milliliters of peripheral blood, collected in an EDTA anticoagulant tube. Ficoll Paque Plus density gradient separation was used to isolate PBMCs, and no further T cell sorting was performed. An Agilent 2100 Bioanalyzer and agarose gel were used to assess RNA quality, and a NanoDrop 2000 was used to measure RNA concentration.

This TCR derives from a female donor with Graves disease. The receptor chain draws on TRBV7-3 and TRBJ2-7, with 8 bases in between that match TRBD1. This material consisted of peripheral blood mononuclear cells (PBMCs), taken when the disease was refractory, from a patient treated with antithyroid drugs. The nucleotide sequence reads as follows: TGTGCCAGCAGCCCCGCCGTGTGGCAGGGGGCTGTCCTGAGCTCCTACGAGCAGTACTTC. Its product reads: CASSPAVWQGAVLSSYEQYF.